This T cell receptor (beta chain) was identified in a study of T-cell reconstitution after alpha-beta-depleted transplantation in children. A TCRbeta library incorporating unique molecular identifiers was prepared. TCRdb redid the calling of the PCR reads with MiXCR, one entry per CDR3 protein. The data contain approximately 650,000 distinct CDR3 sequences, about an eighth of them singletons. The CDR3 runs 15 residues. V was pared by 4 bases and J by 8 bases, with 10 bases of the junction left unmatched. The germline V gene encodes CDR1 MNHEY and CDR2 SVGAGI. This clonotype was observed many times. The gene calls are TRBV6-5 and TRBJ1-1, with TRBD1 identical over 10 bases. The sequencing here drew on PBMCs, taken before TCRalphabeta/CD19-depleted stem cell transplant. The origin of this receptor is a girl aged 2-10 years with congenital amegakaryocytic thrombocytopenia, due to receive a stem cell transplant. The CDR3 sequence is CASSSGTGVRTEAFF. CDR3 coding DNA: TGTGCCAGCAGTTCCGGGACAGGGGTTAGGACAGAAGCTTTCTTT.